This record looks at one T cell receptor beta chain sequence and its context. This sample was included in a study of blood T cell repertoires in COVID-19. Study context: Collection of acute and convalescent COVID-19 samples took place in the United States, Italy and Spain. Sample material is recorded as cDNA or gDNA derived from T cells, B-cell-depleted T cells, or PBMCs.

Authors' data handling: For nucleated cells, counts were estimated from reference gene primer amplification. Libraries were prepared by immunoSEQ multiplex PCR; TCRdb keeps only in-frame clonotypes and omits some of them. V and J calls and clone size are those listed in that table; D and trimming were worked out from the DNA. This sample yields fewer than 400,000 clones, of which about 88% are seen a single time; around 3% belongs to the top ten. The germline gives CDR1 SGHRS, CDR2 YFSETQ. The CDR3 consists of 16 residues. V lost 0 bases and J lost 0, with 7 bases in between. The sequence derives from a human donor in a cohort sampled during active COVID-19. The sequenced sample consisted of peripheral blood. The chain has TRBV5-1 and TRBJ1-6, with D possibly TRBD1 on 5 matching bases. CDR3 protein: CASSLDRSSYNSPLHF. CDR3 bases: TGCGCCAGCAGCTTGGACAGGAGCTCCTATAATTCACCCCTCCACTTT.